This T cell receptor beta chain emerged from a study of control samples from healthy donors and cancer patients. Trimming at V came to 9 bases and at J to 10 bases, leaving 9 bases not matched to a gene. The CDR3 spans 14 residues. Germline assignment: CDR1 LNHDA and CDR2 SQIVND (reference sequence). Libraries were prepared by immunoSEQ multiplex PCR; TCRdb keeps only in-frame clonotypes and omits some of them. This table holds approximately 120,000 clones, around nine tenths found once. The sequenced material came from blood. The sequence was obtained from a man in his forties in good health. The genes are TRBV19 and TRBJ1-4; 12 bases line up with TRBD1. The CDR3 spells CASHLGQGARKLFF. Here the CDR3 DNA reads TGTGCCAGCCACCTGGGACAGGGGGCTCGAAAACTGTTTTTT.